This T cell receptor beta chain was retrieved from a study of technical replicates of blood from several donors. V dropped 0 bases and J dropped 7 bases, with 16 bases sitting between them. Germline V lookup: CDR1 SEHNR, CDR2 FQNEAQ (reference sequence). The CDR3 covers 16 residues. TCRdb's copy holds only in-frame clones and misses some; the assay was immunoSEQ multiplex PCR. The repertoire holds 85,000 to 90,000 clones, around 93% seen once, with approximately 0.3% in the top ten. The origin of this receptor is a human donor in good health. Material: T cells isolated from PBMCs. This chain joins TRBV7-9 and TRBJ2-1; D is possibly TRBD2 (5 bases). CDR3 nucleotides: TGTGCCAGCAGCTTAGCGGAAGCGGATCACTCAAATGAGCAGTTCTTC. Its protein is CASSLAEADHSNEQFF.